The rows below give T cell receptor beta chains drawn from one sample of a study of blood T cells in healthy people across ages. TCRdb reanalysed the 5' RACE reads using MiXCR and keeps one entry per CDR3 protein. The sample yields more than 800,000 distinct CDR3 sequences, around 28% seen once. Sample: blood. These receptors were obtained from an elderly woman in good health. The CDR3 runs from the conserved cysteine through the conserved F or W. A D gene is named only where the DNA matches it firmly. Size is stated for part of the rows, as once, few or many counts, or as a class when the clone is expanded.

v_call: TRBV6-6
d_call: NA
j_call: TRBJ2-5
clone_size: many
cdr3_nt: TGTGCCAGCAGTCTTGACAGTATAGAGACCCAGTACTTC
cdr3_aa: CASSLDSIETQYF

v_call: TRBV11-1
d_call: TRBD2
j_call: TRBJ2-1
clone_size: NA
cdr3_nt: TGTGCCAGCAGCTTAATCTTGCGGGGGGGGGAGCAGTTCTTC
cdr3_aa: CASSLILRGGEQFF

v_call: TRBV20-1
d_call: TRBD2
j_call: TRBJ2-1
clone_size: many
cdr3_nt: TGCAGTGCCCCGGGACTAGCGGGGGGCACCTACAATGAGCAGTTCTTC
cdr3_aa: CSAPGLAGGTYNEQFF

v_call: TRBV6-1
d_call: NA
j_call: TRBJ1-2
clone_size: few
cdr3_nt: TGTGCCAGCAGTGACACAGGGAAAGTCGGTGGCTACACCTTC
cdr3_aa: CASSDTGKVGGYTF

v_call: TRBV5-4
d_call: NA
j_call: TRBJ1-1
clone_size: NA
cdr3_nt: TGTGCCAGCAGCTTCGGGGGGGCTGTGGCTGAAGCTTTCTTT
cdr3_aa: CASSFGGAVAEAFF

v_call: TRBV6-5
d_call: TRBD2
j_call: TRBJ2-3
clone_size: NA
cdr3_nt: TGTGCCAGCAGGGAAACTAGCGGACCCACAGATACGCAGTATTTT
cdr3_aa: CASRETSGPTDTQYF

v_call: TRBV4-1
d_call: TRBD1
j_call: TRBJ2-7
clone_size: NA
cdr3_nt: TGCGCCAGCAGCCAGGGGACAGGCTTTAGCTACGAGCAGTACTTC
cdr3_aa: CASSQGTGFSYEQYF

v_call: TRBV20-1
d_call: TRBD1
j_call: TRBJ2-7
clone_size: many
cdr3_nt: TGCAGTGCTATCGACAGGGGGTCCCCCTACGAGCAGTACTTC
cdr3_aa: CSAIDRGSPYEQYF

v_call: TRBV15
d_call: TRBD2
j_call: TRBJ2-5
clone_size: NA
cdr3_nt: TGTGCCACCAGCAGACGACCAGCTAGCGGACAAGAGGCCCAGTACTTC
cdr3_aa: CATSRRPASGQEAQYF

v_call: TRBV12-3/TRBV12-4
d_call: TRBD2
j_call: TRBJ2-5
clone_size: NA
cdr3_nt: TGTGCCAGCAGATGGGGACTAGCGAGTGAAGATGCCCAGTACTTC
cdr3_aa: CASRWGLASEDAQYF

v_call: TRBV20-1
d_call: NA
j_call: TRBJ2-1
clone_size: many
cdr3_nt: TGCAGTGCTAGTAACCCCCCCTACAATGAGCAGTTCTTC
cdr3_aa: CSASNPPYNEQFF

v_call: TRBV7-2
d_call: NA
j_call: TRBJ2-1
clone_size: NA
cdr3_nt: TGTGCCAGCAGGGGGGTGGGGGGGGGCCCCCTATCGCTGTTCTTC
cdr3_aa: CASRGVGGGPLSLFF

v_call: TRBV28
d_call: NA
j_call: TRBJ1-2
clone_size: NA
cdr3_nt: TGTGCCAGCCTGGAAACGGGGGCTAACTATGGCTACACCTTC
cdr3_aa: CASLETGANYGYTF

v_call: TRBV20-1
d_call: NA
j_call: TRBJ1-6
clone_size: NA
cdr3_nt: TGCAGTGCTAGGACCCAGGCTATCAATTCACCCCTCCACTTT
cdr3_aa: CSARTQAINSPLHF

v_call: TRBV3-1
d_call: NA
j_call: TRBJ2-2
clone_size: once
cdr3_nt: TGTGCCAGCACGAAGGGGGGGCCCGGGGAGCTGTTTTTT
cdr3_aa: CASTKGGPGELFF